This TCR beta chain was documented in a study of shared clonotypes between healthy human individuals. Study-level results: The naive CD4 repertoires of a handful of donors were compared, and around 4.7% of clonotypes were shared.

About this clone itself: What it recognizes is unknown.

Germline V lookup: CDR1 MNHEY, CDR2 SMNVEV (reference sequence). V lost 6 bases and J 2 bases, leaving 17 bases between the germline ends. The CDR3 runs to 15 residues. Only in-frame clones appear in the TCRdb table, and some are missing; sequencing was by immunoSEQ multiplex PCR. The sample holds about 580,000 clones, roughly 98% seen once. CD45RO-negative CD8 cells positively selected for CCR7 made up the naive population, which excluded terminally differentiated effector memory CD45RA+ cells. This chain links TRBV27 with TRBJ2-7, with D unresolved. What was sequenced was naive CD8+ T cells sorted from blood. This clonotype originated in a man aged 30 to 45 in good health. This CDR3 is CASSLASLPTYEQYF. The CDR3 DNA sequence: TGTGCCAGCAGCTTAGCTTCCCTACCGACCTACGAGCAGTACTTC.